A single sample gave rise to the 2 T cell receptor beta chains below, sequenced in a study of radiotherapy plus CTLA-4 blockade in lung cancer. Profiled with immunoSEQ multiplex PCR; TCRdb holds only in-frame clones, not every one. The sample has roughly 80,000 clones; around 79% are singletons. This specimen consisted of peripheral blood, obtained from a patient treated with radiotherapy plus ipilimumab. The receptors were gathered from a human donor with non-small cell lung cancer who had a partial response to radiotherapy plus ipilimumab. Some clones in this sample may be carry-over from other donors' samples.

This chain joins TRBV6-6 and TRBJ2-2; D is uncertain. V lost 2 bases, J lost 8 bases, and 15 bases lay in between. CDR3 length equals 15 residues. CDR1 and CDR2 from the germline V gene are MNHNY and SVGAGI (reference sequence). The CDR3 reads CASSYPELVWGELFF. CDR3 nucleotides: TGTGCCAGCAGTTACCCTGAACTGGTCTGGGGGGAGCTGTTTTTT.

The V call is TRBV2, the J call TRBJ2-3; the match to TRBD2 covers 10 bases. Germline CDR1 and CDR2: SNHLY and FYNNEI. Germline trimming cut 6 bases from V and 1 base from J; bases unmatched to any gene: 1. This CDR3 spans 14 amino acids. Here the CDR3 reads CASRGTSGTDTQYF. The CDR3 DNA reads TGTGCCAGCAGGGGGACTAGCGGCACAGATACGCAGTATTTT.